The present entry profiles one T cell receptor (beta chain) with its context. This entry belongs to a study of blood T cell repertoires in COVID-19. CDR3 length: 17 residues. Germline CDR1 is LNHNV and CDR2 is YYDKDF (reference sequence). Trimming stripped 4 bases from V and 0 bases from J, with 17 bases between. Sequencing used immunoSEQ multiplex PCR; TCRdb keeps in-frame clones, though not all of them. The table lists just over 650,000 clones, 85% to 90% of them singletons. V gene TRBV15 combines with J gene TRBJ2-3; TRBD1 might be the D (6 bases). This TCR was sampled from a woman between 18 and 30 years old with acute or convalescent COVID-19. The sample was peripheral blood. In DNA form, the CDR3 reads TGTGCCACCAGCACGGGCAGGGGATTTCCGAGCACAGATACGCAGTATTTT. Its protein product is CATSTGRGFPSTDTQYF.